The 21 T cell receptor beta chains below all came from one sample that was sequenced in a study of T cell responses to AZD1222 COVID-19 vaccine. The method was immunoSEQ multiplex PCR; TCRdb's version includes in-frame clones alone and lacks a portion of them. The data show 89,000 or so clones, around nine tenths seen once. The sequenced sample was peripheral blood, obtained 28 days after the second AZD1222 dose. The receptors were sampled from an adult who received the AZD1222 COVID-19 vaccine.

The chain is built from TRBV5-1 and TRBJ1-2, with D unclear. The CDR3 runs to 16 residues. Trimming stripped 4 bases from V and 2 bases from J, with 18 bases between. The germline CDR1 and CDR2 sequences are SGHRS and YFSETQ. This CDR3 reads CASSPGSYALNYGYTF. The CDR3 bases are TGCGCCAGCAGCCCCGGGTCCTACGCACTGAACTATGGCTACACCTTC.

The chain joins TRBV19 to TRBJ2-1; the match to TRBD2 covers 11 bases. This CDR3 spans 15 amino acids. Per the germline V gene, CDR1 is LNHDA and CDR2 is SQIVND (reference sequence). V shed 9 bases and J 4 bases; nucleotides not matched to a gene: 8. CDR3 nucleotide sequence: TGTGCCAGCCAGACTAGCGGGGAAACTTACAATGAGCAGTTCTTC. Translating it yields CASQTSGETYNEQFF.

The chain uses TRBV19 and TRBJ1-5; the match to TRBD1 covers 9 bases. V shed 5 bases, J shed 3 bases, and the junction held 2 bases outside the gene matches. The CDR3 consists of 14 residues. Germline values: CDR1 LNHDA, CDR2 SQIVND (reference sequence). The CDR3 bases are TGTGCCAGTAGTCGACAGGGGGACAATCAGCCCCAGCATTTT. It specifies CASSRQGDNQPQHF.

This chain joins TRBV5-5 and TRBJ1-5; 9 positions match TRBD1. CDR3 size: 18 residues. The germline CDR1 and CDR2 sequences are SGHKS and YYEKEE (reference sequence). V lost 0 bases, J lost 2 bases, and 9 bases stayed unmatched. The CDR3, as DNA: TGTGCCAGCAGCTTGGAGGGACAGGGAATCGTCGGCAATCAGCCCCAGCATTTT. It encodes CASSLEGQGIVGNQPQHF.

CDR3 sequence (DNA): TGTGCCAGCAGTGAGTGGGGCAGGGCTACTGAAGCTTTCTTT. Translated, it gives CASSEWGRATEAFF. V is TRBV6-1 and J is TRBJ1-1, with a tentative D call TRBD1 (5 bases). Trimming left V 3 bases short and J 5 bases short, with 13 bases between. The germline V gene encodes CDR1 MNHNS and CDR2 SASEGT. This CDR3 is built from 14 residues.

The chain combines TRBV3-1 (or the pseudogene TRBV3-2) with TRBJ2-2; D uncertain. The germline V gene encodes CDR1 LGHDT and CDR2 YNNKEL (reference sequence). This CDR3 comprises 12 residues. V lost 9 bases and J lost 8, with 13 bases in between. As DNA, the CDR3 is TGTGCCAGTGCAGGAGTGAGAGGGGAGCTGTTTTTT. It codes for CASAGVRGELFF.

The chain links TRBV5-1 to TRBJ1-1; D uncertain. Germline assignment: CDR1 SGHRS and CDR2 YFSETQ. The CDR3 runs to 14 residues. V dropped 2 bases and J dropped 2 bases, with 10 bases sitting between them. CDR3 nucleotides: TGCGCCAGCAGCTTATCCGCGGGAAACACTGAAGCTTTCTTT. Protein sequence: CASSLSAGNTEAFF.

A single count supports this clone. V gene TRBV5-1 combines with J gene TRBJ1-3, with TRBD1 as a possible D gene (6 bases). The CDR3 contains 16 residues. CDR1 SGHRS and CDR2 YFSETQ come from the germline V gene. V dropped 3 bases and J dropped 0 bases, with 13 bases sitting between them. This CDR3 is CASSWGALSSGNTIYF. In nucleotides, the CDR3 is TGCGCCAGCAGCTGGGGGGCTTTGAGCTCTGGAAACACCATATATTTT.

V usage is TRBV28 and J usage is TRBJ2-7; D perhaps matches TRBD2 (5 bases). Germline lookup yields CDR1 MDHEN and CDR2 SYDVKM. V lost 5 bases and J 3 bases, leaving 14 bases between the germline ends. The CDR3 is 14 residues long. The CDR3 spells CASSPRTGSYEQYF. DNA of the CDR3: TGTGCCAGCAGTCCCCGGACTGGGAGCTACGAGCAGTACTTC.

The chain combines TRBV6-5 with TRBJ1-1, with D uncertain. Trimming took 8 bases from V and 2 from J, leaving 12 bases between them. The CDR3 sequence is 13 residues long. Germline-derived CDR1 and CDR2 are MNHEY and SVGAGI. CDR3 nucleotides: TGTGCCAGCCGTTGGACTCCCAACACTGAAGCTTTCTTT. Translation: CASRWTPNTEAFF.

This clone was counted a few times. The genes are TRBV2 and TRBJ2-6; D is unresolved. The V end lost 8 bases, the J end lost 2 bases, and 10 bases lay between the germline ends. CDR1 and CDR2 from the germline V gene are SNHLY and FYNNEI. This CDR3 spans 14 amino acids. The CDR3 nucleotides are TGTGCCAGCGGTACCCCCGCTGGGGCCAACGTCCTGACTTTC. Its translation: CASGTPAGANVLTF.

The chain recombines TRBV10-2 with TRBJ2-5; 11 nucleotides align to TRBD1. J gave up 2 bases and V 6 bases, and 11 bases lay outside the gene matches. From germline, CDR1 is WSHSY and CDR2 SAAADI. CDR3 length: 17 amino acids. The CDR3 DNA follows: TGCGCCAGCAGAGGACGCGGCGGACAGGGGGCTCAAGAGACCCAGTACTTC. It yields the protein CASRGRGGQGAQETQYF.

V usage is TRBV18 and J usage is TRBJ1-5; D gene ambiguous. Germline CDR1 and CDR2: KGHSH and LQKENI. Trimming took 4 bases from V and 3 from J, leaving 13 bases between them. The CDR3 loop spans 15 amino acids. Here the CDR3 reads CASSLITNSNQPQHF. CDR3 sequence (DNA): TGTGCCAGCTCACTCATCACCAACTCCAATCAGCCCCAGCATTTT. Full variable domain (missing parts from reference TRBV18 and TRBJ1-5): NAGVMQNPRHLVRRRGQEARLRCSPMKGHSHVYWYRQLPEEGLKFMVYLQKENIIDESGMPKERFSAEFPKEGPSILRIQQVVRGDSAAYFCASSLITNSNQPQHFGDGTRLSIL.

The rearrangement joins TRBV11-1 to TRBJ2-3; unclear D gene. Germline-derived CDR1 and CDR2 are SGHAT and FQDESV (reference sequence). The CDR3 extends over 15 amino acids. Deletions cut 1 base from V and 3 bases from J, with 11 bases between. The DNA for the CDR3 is TGTGCCAGCAGCTTAGGGCCCTATGGGACAGATACGCAGTATTTT. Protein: CASSLGPYGTDTQYF.

CDR3 in amino acids: CASSERAGGNSDTQYF. In nucleotides, the CDR3 is TGCGCCAGCTCAGAAAGAGCGGGAGGAAACTCAGATACGCAGTATTTT. V gene TRBV5-1 combines with J gene TRBJ2-3; 9 bases map to TRBD2. Germline assignment: CDR1 SGHRS and CDR2 YFSETQ. After removal of 7 bases from V and 4 bases from J, the junction contained 13 bases not matched to a gene. This CDR3 comprises 16 residues.

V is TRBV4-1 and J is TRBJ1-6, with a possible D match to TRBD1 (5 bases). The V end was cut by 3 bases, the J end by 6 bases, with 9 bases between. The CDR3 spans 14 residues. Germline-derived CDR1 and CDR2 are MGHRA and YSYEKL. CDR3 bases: TGCGCCAGCAGCCAGGGGACGAGTAATTCACCCCTCCACTTT. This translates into CASSQGTSNSPLHF.

CDR3 residues: CASSILEVESPLHF. The CDR3 DNA is TGTGCCAGCAGCATTTTGGAGGTGGAATCACCCCTCCACTTT. This chain links TRBV28 with TRBJ1-6; no reliable D call. The CDR3 extends over 14 amino acids. The germline V and J ends were trimmed by 6 bases and 10 bases, with 16 bases remaining between them. From germline, CDR1 is MDHEN and CDR2 SYDVKM.

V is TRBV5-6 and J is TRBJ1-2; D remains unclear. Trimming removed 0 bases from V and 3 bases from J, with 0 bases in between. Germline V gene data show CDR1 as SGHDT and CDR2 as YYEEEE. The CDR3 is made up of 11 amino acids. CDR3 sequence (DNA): TGTGCCAGCAGCTTGGACTATGGCTACACCTTC. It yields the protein CASSLDYGYTF.

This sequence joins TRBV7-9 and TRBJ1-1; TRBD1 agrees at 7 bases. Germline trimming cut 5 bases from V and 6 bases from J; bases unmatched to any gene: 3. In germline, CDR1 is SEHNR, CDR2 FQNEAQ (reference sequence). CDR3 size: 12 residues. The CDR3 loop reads CASSTTGAEAFF. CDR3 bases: TGTGCCAGCAGCACTACAGGGGCTGAAGCTTTCTTT. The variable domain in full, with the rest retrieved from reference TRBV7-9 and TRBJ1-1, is DTGVSQNPRHKITKRGQNVTFRCDPISEHNRLYWYRQTLGQGPEFLTYFQNEAQLEKSRLLSDRFSAERPKGSFSTLEIQRTEQGDSAMYLCASSTTGAEAFFGQGTRLTVV.

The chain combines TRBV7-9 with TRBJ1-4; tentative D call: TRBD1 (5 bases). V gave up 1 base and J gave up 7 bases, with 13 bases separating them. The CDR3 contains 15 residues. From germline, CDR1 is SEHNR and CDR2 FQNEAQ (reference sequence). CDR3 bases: TGTGCCAGCAGCTTAGACGGCAGGGCCGGTGAAAAACTGTTTTTT. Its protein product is CASSLDGRAGEKLFF.

CDR3 nucleotide sequence: TGTGCCAGCAGTGCTACACAGGGTAGTGAAAAACTGTTTTTT. Translated: CASSATQGSEKLFF. The chain combines TRBV25-1 with TRBJ1-4; tentatively, D is TRBD1 (6 bases). V was pared by 4 bases and J by 7 bases, with 13 bases between. Germline lookup yields CDR1 MGHDK and CDR2 SYGVNS. CDR3 length equals 14 residues.